This T cell receptor (beta chain) was sequenced for a study of T cell responses to AZD1222 COVID-19 vaccine. On the study more broadly: Doses given second, at about 4 or about 12 weeks, were pooled.

Study observations and caveats: The repertoires were collected only after the peak T cell response. CD4 TCRs associated with vaccination spanned spike, dominating at 160-218 and 743-854. At study baseline, merely five or six AZD1222 recipients were seropositive.

The table came from immunoSEQ multiplex PCR; TCRdb's copy has only in-frame clones and leaves some out. The table has about 92,000 clones, about 88% seen once. Trimming removed 6 bases at V and 2 bases at J, with 14 bases between. CDR3 length: 15 amino acids. Germline V lookup: CDR1 LGHNA, CDR2 YNFKEQ. Comment on this clone: Antigen specificity is unknown.

This sequence originates from an adult in good health. The sample was peripheral blood, taken on day 0 of AZD1222 vaccination. The gene calls are TRBV4-2 and TRBJ1-3; D possibly corresponds to TRBD1 (6 bases). The CDR3 bases are TGTGCCAGCAGTCCACAGGGAGGCACTGGAAACACCATATATTTT. This codes for CASSPQGGTGNTIYF.